The 11 T cell receptor beta chains reported below all come from one sample, sequenced in a study of blood T cell repertoires in COVID-19. The data were produced by immunoSEQ multiplex PCR, yet TCRdb's version contains in-frame clones alone and is incomplete. The sample holds 230,000 or so clones, 75% to 85% seen once. Material for sequencing was peripheral blood. These receptors all stem from a woman of 80 years or more with COVID-19, enrolled during active disease.

The chain links TRBV30 to TRBJ2-5; D is unclear. The CDR3 consists of 14 residues. V was cut by 0 bases and J by 9 bases, with 17 bases left in between. The germline gives CDR1 GTSNPN, CDR2 SVGIG (reference sequence). CDR3 sequence (DNA): TGTGCCTGGAGTGTACCTAGTTACCCCGAGGCCCAGTACTTC. Translation: CAWSVPSYPEAQYF.

This clone appeared a few times. The V call is TRBV1, the J call TRBJ2-7; the table's D call of TRBD2 was not tested on the DNA. TRBV1 is listed as a pseudogene. The CDR3 is 13 amino acids. CDR3 amino acids: CTSMEAGAYEQYF. Written as DNA, the CDR3 is TGCACCAGCATGGAGGCAGGAGCTTACGAGCAGTACTTC.

The V call is TRBV24-1, the J call TRBJ2-7, with 7 bases matching TRBD1. The trim removed 10 bases at V and 0 bases at J, leaving 2 bases unmatched. The CDR3 extends over 12 amino acids. Per germline, CDR1 KGHDR and CDR2 SFDVKD. DNA of the CDR3: TGTGCCACACAGGGGTACTCCTACGAGCAGTACTTC. Protein product: CATQGYSYEQYF.

The table lists this clone with a count of one. The rearrangement uses TRBV24-1 and TRBJ2-1; 10 bases fit TRBD2. Per germline, CDR1 KGHDR and CDR2 SFDVKD. V lost 0 bases, J lost 4 bases, and 5 bases stayed unmatched. CDR3 length: 17 residues. This CDR3 reads CATSDLPQAGGYNEQFF. CDR3 nucleotide sequence: TGTGCCACCAGTGATTTGCCACAAGCGGGAGGGTACAATGAGCAGTTCTTC.

This CDR3 is CASSVDAGGSYEQYF. The CDR3 region has the DNA TGTGCCAGCAGCGTAGATGCAGGGGGCTCCTACGAGCAGTACTTC. The V and J genes are TRBV9 and TRBJ2-7; 7 bases line up with TRBD1. Germline CDR1 is SGDLS and CDR2 is YYNGEE. The CDR3 is made up of 15 amino acids. The J segment lost 0 bases and the V segment lost 0 bases, leaving 3 bases of the junction unmatched.

This chain links TRBV10-3 with TRBJ2-2, with TRBD2 matching 12 bases. In germline, CDR1 is ENHRY, CDR2 SYGVKD. The CDR3 loop spans 14 amino acids. With 5 bases clipped from V and 7 bases from J, the junction kept 2 bases outside the gene matches. The CDR3 DNA follows: TGTGCCATCAGTCAGGGACTAGCGGGCGGGGAGCTGTTTTTT. It translates to CAISQGLAGGELFF.

In its sample, this clone was seen once. V and J are TRBV6-5 and TRBJ1-6, with TRBD1 matching over 7 bases. V shed 6 bases, J shed 9 bases, and the junction held 2 bases outside the gene matches. Germline CDR1 reads MNHEY; CDR2 reads SVGAGI. The CDR3 is made up of 12 amino acids. For the CDR3, the DNA is TGTGCCAGCAGACAGGGGCCTTCACCCCTCCACTTT. It is translated as CASRQGPSPLHF.

CDR3 residues: CASSQVGNSNQPQHF. Written as DNA, the CDR3 is TGTGCCAGCAGCCAAGTCGGGAATAGCAATCAGCCCCAGCATTTT. V gene TRBV4-2 combines with J gene TRBJ1-5; no clear D gene. CDR1 is LGHNA and CDR2 is YNFKEQ in the germline V gene. The V end lost 1 base, the J end lost 0 bases, and 7 bases lay between the germline ends. This CDR3 has 15 amino acids.

This clone was picked up a small number of times. The V call is TRBV2, the J call TRBJ1-6, with TRBD1 identical over 8 bases. J lost 4 bases, V lost 6 bases, and 2 bases had no gene match. CDR1 is SNHLY and CDR2 is FYNNEI in the germline V gene. The CDR3 totals 14 residues. The CDR3 sequence: CASRDRVYNSPLHF. The CDR3 region has the DNA TGTGCCAGCAGGGACAGGGTTTATAATTCACCCCTCCACTTT. Complete variable domain (other parts from reference TRBV2 and TRBJ1-6): EPEVTQTPSHQVTQMGQEVILRCVPISNHLYFYWYRQILGQKVEFLVSFYNNEISEKSEIFDDQFSVERPDGSNFTLKIRSTKLEDSAMYFCASRDRVYNSPLHFGNGTRLTVT.

This chain connects TRBV18 to TRBJ1-1; D not certain. The CDR3 spans 16 residues. CDR1 and CDR2 from the germline V gene are KGHSH and LQKENI. V shed 3 bases and J shed 1 base, with 15 bases lying between them. The CDR3 protein is CASSPPGGRGNTEAFF. In DNA form, the CDR3 reads TGTGCCAGCTCACCCCCCGGTGGGCGGGGGAACACTGAAGCTTTCTTT.

This clone was seen more than once but under ten times. The chain recombines TRBV2 with TRBJ1-1; D is possibly TRBD1 (6 bases). CDR1 is SNHLY and CDR2 is FYNNEI in the germline V gene. This CDR3 has 14 residues. The V end was cut by 6 bases, the J end by 1 base, with 12 bases between. The CDR3 nucleotides are TGTGCCAGCAGAACACAGGGACCGAACACTGAAGCTTTCTTT. This encodes CASRTQGPNTEAFF.